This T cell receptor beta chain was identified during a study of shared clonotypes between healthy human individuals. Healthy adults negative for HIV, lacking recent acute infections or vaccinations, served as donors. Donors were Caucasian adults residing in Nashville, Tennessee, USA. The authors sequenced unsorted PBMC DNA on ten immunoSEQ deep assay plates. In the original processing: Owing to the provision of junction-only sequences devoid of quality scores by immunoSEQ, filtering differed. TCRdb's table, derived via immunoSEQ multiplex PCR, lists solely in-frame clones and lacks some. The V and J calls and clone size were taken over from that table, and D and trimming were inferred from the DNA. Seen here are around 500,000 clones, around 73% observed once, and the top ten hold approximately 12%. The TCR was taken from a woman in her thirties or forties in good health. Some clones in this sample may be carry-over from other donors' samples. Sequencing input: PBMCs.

The CDR3 region has the DNA TGTGCCAGTAGTATAGGTCGAGTGGGACGGTCCTACGAGCAGTACTTC. This codes for CASSIGRVGRSYEQYF. The chain carries TRBV19 and TRBJ2-7; possibly TRBD1 or TRBD2 for D (5 bases each). The CDR3 totals 16 residues. V was cut by 1 base and J by 1 base, with 14 bases left in between. The V gene's germline CDR1 is LNHDA and CDR2 SQIVND (reference sequence).